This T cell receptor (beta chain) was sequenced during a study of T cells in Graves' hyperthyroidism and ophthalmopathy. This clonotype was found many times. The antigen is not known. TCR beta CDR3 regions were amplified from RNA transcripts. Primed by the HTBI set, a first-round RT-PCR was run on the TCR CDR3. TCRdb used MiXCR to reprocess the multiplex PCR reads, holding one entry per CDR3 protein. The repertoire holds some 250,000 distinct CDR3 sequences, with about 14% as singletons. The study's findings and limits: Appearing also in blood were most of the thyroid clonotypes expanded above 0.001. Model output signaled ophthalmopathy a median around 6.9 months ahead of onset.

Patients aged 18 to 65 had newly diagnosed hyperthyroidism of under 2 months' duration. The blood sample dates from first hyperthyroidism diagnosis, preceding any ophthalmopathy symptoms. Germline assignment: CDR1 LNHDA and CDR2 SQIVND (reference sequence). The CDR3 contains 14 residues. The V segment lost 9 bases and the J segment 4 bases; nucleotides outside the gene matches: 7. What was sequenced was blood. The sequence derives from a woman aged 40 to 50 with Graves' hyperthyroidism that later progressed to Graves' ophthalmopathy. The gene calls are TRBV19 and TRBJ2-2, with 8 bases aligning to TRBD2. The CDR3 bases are TGTGCCAGCGAGGGACTAGAGCGCACCGGGGAGCTGTTTTTT. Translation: CASEGLERTGELFF.